This record covers a single T cell receptor beta chain. Its antigen is not identified. The data are from a study of graft-versus-host responses after intestinal transplantation. For the study at large: Each transplant was multivisceral, liver-intestinal, or isolated intestinal. Every recipient underwent anti-thymocyte globulin induction, then tacrolimus and steroids for two to four years. The study's findings and limits: The study found high graft-versus-host to host-versus-graft clonal ratios in allografts of patients with graft-donor T cell macrochimerism. GvH clones detected in recipient marrow included some appearing first in ileum or blood.

The V gene's germline CDR1 is MDHEN and CDR2 SYDVKM. The CDR3 extends over 12 amino acids. V was clipped by 4 bases and J by 4 bases, with 5 bases between them. The method was immunoSEQ multiplex PCR; TCRdb's version includes in-frame clones alone and lacks a portion of them. This sample has around 71,000 clones, with about 94% found just once. V is TRBV28 and J is TRBJ1-5; D uncertain. This TCR derives from a human donor who received an intestinal transplant. Here the sequenced sample was unstimulated CD8+ T cells sorted from spleen or lymph node cells, taken before intestinal transplant. The CDR3 spells CASSSINQPQHF. The CDR3 DNA sequence: TGTGCCAGCAGTTCCATTAATCAGCCCCAGCATTTT. Variable domain in full (rest from reference TRBV28 and TRBJ1-5): DVKVTQSSRYLVKRTGEKVFLECVQDMDHENMFWYRQDPGLGLRLIYFSYDVKMKEKGDIPEGYSVSREKKERFSLILESASTNQTSMYLCASSSINQPQHFGDGTRLSIL.